The clone carrying this TCR beta chain was detected many times. Its antigen is currently unknown. Total RNA amounts of at least 5 micrograms were extracted per sample. A sample-barcoded 5' primer and a J-beta primer mix were used in a second PCR of roughly 7 to 12 cycles. A tag from a template-switch adaptor with 12 random nucleotides marked each cDNA molecule. TCRdb ran MiXCR on the 5' RACE reads and lists one entry per CDR3 protein. The sample records around 1.5 million distinct CDR3 sequences, roughly 32% being singletons. This entry is derived from a study of blood T cells in healthy people across ages. General study findings and limits: Both naive CD4+ cell counts and diversity were greater in long-lived donors than in aged donors.

The V segment lost 5 bases and the J segment 3 bases; nucleotides outside the gene matches: 1. Germline CDR1 and CDR2: SEHNR and FQNEAQ (reference sequence). This CDR3 is built from 14 residues. The chain carries TRBV7-9 and TRBJ2-3; 11 positions agree with TRBD2. The material sequenced was blood. This clonotype originated in a woman in her twenties or thirties in good health. For the CDR3, the DNA is TGTGCCAGCAGCACTAGCGGGAGAACAGATACGCAGTATTTT. It specifies CASSTSGRTDTQYF.